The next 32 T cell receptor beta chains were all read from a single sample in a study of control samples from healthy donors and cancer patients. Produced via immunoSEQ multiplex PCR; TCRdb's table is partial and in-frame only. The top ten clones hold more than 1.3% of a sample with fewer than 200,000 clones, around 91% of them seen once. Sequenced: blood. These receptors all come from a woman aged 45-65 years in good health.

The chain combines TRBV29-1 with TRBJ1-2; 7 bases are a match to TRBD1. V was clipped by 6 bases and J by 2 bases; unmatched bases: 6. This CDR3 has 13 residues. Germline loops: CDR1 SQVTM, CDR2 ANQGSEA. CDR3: CSVDQGGNYGYTF. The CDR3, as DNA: TGCAGCGTGGATCAGGGGGGAAACTATGGCTACACCTTC.

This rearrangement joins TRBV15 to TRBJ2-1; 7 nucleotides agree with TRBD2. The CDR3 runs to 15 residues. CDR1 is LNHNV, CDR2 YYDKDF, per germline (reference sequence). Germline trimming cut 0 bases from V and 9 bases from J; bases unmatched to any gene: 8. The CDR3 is CATSRDLRGYGEQFF. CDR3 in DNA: TGTGCCACCAGCAGAGATTTGCGGGGGTATGGTGAGCAGTTCTTC.

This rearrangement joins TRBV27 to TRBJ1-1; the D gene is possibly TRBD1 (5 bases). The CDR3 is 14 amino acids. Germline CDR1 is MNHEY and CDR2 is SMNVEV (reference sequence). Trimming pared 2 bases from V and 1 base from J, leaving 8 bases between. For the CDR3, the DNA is TGTGCCAGCAGTTTAGCGGACAAGAACACTGAAGCTTTCTTT. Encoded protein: CASSLADKNTEAFF.

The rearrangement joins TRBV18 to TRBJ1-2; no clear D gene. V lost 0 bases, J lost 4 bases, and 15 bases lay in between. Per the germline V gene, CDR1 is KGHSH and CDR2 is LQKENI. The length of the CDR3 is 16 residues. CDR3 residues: CASSPPTRAATYGYTF. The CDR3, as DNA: TGTGCCAGCTCACCACCGACCCGGGCGGCTACCTATGGCTACACCTTC.

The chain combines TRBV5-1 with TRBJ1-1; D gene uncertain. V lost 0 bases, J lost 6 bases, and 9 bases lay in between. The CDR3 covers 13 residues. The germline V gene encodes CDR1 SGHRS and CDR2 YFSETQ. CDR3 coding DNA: TGCGCCAGCAGCTTGGATCAGGCGGCTGAAGCTTTCTTT. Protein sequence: CASSLDQAAEAFF.

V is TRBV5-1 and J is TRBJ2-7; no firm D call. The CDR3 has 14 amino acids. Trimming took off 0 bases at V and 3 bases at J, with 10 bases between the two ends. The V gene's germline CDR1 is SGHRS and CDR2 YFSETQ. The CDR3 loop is CASSLAGQNYEQYF. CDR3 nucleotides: TGCGCCAGCAGCTTGGCTGGGCAGAACTACGAGCAGTACTTC.

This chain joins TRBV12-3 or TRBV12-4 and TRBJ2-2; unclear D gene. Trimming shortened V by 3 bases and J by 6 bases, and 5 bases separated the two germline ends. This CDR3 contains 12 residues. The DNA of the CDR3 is TGTGCCAGCAGTTTTTCGGCCGGGGAGCTGTTTTTT. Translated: CASSFSAGELFF.

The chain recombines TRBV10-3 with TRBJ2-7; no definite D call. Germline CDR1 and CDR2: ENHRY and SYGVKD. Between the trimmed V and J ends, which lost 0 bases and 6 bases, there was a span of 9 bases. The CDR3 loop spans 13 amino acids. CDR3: CAISESNDIEQYF. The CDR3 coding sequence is TGTGCCATCAGTGAGTCCAATGACATCGAGCAGTACTTC.

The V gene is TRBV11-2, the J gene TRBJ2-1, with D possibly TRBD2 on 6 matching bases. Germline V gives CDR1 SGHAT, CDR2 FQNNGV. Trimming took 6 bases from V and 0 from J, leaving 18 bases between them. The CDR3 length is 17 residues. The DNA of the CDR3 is TGTGCCAGCAGGTCCGGGACTCCCAGAAGCTCCTACAATGAGCAGTTCTTC. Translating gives CASRSGTPRSSYNEQFF.

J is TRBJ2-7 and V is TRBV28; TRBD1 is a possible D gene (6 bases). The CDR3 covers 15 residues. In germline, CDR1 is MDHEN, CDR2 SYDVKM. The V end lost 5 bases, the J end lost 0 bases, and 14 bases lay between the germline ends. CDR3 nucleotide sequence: TGTGCCAGCAGTGCGTGGGACACCAGCTCCTACGAGCAGTACTTC. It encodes CASSAWDTSSYEQYF.

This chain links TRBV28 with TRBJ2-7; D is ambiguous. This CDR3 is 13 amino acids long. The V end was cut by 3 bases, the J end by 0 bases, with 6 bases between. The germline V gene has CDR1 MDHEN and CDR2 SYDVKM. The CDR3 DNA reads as TGTGCCAGCAGTTTTCTTAGCTCCTACGAGCAGTACTTC. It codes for CASSFLSSYEQYF.

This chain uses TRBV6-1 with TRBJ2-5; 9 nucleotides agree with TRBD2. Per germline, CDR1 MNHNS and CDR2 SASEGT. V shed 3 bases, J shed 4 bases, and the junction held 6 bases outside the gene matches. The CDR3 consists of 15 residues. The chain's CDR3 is CASSEGVAGVETQYF. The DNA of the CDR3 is TGTGCCAGCAGTGAGGGGGTAGCGGGGGTAGAGACCCAGTACTTC.

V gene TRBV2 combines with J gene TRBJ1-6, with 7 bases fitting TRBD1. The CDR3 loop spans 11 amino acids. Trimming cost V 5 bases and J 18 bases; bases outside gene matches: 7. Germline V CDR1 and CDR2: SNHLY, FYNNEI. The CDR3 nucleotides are TGTGCCAGCAGTACGACAGGGTCGGACCACTTT. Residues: CASSTTGSDHF.

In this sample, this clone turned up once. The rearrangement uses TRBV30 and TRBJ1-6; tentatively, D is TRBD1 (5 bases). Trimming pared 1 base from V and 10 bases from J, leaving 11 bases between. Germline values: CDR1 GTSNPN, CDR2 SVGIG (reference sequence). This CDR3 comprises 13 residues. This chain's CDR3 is CAWSDPGRSPLHF. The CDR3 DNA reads TGTGCCTGGAGTGACCCAGGGAGATCACCCCTCCACTTT. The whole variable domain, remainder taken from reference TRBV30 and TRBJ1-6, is SQTIHQWPATLVQPVGSPLSLECTVEGTSNPNLYWYRQAAGRGLQLLFYSVGIGQISSEVPQNLSASRPQDRQFILSSKKLLLSDSGFYLCAWSDPGRSPLHFGNGTRLTVT.

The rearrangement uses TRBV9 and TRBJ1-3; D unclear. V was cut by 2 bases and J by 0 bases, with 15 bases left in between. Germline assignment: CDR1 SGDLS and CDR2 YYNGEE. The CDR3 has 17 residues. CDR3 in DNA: TGTGCCAGCAGCGTTCAAGCCGGGCCGATCTCTGGAAACACCATATATTTT. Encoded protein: CASSVQAGPISGNTIYF.

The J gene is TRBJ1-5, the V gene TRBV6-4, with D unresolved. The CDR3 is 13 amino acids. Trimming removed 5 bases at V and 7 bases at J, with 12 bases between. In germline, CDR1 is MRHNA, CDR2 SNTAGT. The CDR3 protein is CASSREGGQPQHF. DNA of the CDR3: TGTGCCAGCAGTAGGGAGGGCGGGCAGCCCCAGCATTTT.

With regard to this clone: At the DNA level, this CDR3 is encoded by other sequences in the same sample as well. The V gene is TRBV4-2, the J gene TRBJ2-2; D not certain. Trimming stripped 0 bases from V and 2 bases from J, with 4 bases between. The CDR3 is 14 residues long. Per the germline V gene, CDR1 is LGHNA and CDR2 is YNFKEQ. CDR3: CASSQDPNTGELFF. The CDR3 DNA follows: TGTGCCAGCAGCCAAGATCCCAACACCGGGGAGCTGTTTTTT.

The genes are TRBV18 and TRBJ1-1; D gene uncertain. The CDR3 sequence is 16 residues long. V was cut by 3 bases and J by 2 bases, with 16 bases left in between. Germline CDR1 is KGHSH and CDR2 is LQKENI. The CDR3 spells CASSPLLVLSNTEAFF. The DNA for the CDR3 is TGTGCCAGCTCACCGCTCTTGGTTTTGTCTAACACTGAAGCTTTCTTT.

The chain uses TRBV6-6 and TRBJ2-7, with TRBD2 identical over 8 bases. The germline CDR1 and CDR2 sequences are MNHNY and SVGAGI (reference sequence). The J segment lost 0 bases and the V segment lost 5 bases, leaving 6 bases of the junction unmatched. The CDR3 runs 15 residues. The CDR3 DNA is TGTGCCAGCAGTAAACGGGGGGGGAGCTCCTACGAGCAGTACTTC. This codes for CASSKRGGSSYEQYF.

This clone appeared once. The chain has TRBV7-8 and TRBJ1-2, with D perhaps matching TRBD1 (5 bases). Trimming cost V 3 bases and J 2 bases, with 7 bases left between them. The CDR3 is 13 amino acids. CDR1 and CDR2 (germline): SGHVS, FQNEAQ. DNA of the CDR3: TGTGCCAGCAGCTTGGGGGGGAACTATGGCTACACCTTC. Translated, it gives CASSLGGNYGYTF.

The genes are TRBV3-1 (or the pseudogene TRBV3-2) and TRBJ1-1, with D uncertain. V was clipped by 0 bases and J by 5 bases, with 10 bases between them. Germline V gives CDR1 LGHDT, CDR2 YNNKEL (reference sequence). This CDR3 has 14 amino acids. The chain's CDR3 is CASSQDSPRTEAFF. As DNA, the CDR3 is TGTGCCAGCAGCCAAGATTCCCCCCGGACTGAAGCTTTCTTT.

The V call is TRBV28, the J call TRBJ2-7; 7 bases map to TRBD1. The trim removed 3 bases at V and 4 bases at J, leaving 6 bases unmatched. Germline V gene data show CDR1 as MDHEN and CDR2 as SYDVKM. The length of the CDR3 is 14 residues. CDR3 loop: CASSLTGIYYEQYF. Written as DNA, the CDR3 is TGTGCCAGCAGTTTGACAGGGATCTATTACGAGCAGTACTTC.

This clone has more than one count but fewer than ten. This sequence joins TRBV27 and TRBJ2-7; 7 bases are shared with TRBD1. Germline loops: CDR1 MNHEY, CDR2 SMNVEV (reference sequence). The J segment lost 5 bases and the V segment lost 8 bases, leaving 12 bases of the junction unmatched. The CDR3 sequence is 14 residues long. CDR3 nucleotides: TGTGCCAGCGTAAGACAGGGTGCGTGGGACGAGCAGTACTTC. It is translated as CASVRQGAWDEQYF.

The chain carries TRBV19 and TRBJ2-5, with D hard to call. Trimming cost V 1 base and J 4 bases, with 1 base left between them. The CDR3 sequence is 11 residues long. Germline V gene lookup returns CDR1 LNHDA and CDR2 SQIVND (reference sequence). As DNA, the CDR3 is TGTGCCAGTAGTATAGCAGAGACCCAGTACTTC. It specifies CASSIAETQYF.

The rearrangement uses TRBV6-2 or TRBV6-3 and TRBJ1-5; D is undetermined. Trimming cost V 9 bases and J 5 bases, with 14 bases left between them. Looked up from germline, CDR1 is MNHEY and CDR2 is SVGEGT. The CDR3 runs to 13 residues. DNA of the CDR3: TGTGCCAGTAGCACTCGTCCACATCAGCCCCAGCATTTT. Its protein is CASSTRPHQPQHF.

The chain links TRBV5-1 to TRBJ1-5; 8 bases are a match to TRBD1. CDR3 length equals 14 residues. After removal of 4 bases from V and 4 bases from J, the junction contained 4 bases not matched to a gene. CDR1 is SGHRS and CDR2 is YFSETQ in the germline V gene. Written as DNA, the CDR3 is TGCGCCAGCAGCCCCCGACAGGGGAATCAGCCCCAGCATTTT. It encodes CASSPRQGNQPQHF.

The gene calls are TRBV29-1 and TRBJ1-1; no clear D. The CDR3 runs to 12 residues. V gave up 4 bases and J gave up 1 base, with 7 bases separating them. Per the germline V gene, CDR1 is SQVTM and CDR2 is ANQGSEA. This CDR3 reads CSVVGTNTEAFF. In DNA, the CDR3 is TGCAGCGTTGTCGGAACGAACACTGAAGCTTTCTTT.

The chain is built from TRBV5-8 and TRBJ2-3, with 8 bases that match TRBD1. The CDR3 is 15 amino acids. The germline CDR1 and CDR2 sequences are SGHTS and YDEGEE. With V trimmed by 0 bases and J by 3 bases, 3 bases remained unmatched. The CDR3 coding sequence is TGTGCCAGCAGCTTGGGGCAGGGGGCAACAGATACGCAGTATTTT. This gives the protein CASSLGQGATDTQYF.

In DNA form, the CDR3 reads TGTGCCAGCAGTTTTGGGACAGGGGGTACGTATCAGCCCCAGCATTTT. Residues: CASSFGTGGTYQPQHF. This chain links TRBV6-5 with TRBJ1-5, with 11 bases aligning to TRBD1. The CDR3 sequence is 16 residues long. From germline, CDR1 is MNHEY and CDR2 SVGAGI. Germline trimming cut 4 bases from V and 5 bases from J; bases unmatched to any gene: 7.

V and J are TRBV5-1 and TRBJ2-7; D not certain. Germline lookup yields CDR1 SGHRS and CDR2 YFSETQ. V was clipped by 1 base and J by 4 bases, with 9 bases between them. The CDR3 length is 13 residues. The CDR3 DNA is TGCGCCAGCAGCTTGTTGAATAATTACGAGCAGTACTTC. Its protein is CASSLLNNYEQYF.

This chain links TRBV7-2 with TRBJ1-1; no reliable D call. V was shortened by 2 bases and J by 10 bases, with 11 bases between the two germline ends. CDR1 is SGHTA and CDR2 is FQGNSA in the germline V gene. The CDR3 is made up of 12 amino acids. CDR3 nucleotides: TGTGCCAGCAGCTTACGTTCGGGTGCAGCTTTCTTT. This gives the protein CASSLRSGAAFF. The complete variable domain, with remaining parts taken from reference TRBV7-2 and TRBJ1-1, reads GAGVSQSPSNKVTEKGKDVELRCDPISGHTALYWYRQSLGQGLEFLIYFQGNSAPDKSGLPSDRFSAERTGGSVSTLTIQRTQQEDSAVYLCASSLRSGAAFFGQGTRLTVV.

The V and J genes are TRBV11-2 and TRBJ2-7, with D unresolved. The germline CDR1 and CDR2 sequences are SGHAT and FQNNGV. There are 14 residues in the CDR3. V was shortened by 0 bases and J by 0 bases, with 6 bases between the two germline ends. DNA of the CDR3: TGTGCCAGCAGCTTAGACGGTAGCTCCTACGAGCAGTACTTC. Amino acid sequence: CASSLDGSSYEQYF.